This T cell receptor beta chain was recovered during a study of beta chain features in type 1 diabetes. Whole-study context: Cells sorted and examined across all samples totaled 90 million to 120 million. Study results and caveats: Insertions at VDJ junctions were less frequent in type 1 diabetes patients. These patients also deleted more nucleotides at the same junctions. Any role of HLA type in TCRB rearrangement remained unresolved here.

Concerning this clone itself: The target antigen is unknown. At the DNA level, this CDR3 is encoded by other sequences in the same sample as well.

Researchers reported sorting CD4+ naive, central memory, regulatory and stem cell-like memory cells via CD45RO/CCR7/CD25/CD127/CD95/CD27. Expressed TCRB transcripts were sequenced after all isolated RNA was converted to cDNA. Repertoires were generated with immunoSEQ multiplex PCR, while TCRdb's copy carries only in-frame clones and drops some. Of 400,000 to 500,000 clones listed, approximately 15% were seen once; the top ten hold roughly 0.035%. The origin of this receptor is a man younger than 45 in good health. The sequencing input was naive CD4+ T cells from blood.

The CDR3 DNA is TGCGCCAGCAGCTTTGGCTACGAGCAGTACTTC. It is translated as CASSFGYEQYF. The chain links TRBV5-1 to TRBJ2-7; D is uncertain. V lost 2 bases and J 3 bases, leaving 3 bases between the germline ends. The germline CDR1 and CDR2 sequences are SGHRS and YFSETQ. This CDR3 contains 11 residues.